The next 21 T cell receptor beta chains were all read from a single sample in a study of shared clonotypes between healthy human individuals (TCRdb year 2020). Receptors were amplified or captured by the immunoSEQ multiplex PCR assay. In its TCRdb copy, this immuneACCESS table keeps in-frame sequences only and misses some clones. Where compared with another copy, unresolved V genes explain less than half of these, and the others have no known cause. The sample yields some 680,000 clones; 55% to 85% were counted once. The biggest ten clones account for about 1.8% of the sample. The specimen was memory CD4+ T cells sorted from blood. Explained via the paper, the cell subset or site label denotes: CD45RA-negative fraction. These receptors all come from a woman in her thirties in good health.

This clone was counted only a few times. This sequence joins TRBV28 and TRBJ1-5; D is perhaps TRBD1 (5 bases). Between the trimmed V and J ends, which lost 0 bases and 6 bases, there was a span of 15 bases. CDR3 length: 16 amino acids. From germline, CDR1 is MDHEN and CDR2 SYDVKM. The CDR3 here is CASSLWPPGGGQPQHF. Here the CDR3 DNA reads TGTGCCAGCAGTTTATGGCCCCCGGGCGGGGGTCAGCCCCAGCATTTT. The full variable domain, in which reference TRBV28 and TRBJ1-5 provide the parts outside the CDR3, is DVKVTQSSRYLVKRTGEKVFLECVQDMDHENMFWYRQDPGLGLRLIYFSYDVKMKEKGDIPEGYSVSREKKERFSLILESASTNQTSMYLCASSLWPPGGGQPQHFGDGTRLSIL.

The V gene is TRBV19, the J gene TRBJ2-2; no clear D gene. V was shortened by 8 bases and J by 0 bases, with 13 bases between the two germline ends. This CDR3 spans 15 amino acids. Germline loops: CDR1 LNHDA, CDR2 SQIVND (reference sequence). This CDR3 reads CASRRADANTGELFF. CDR3 bases: TGTGCCAGTCGTCGGGCGGACGCGAACACCGGGGAGCTGTTTTTT.

V usage is TRBV11-2 and J usage is TRBJ1-2; D gene ambiguous. The CDR3 has 14 residues. CDR1 is SGHAT and CDR2 is FQNNGV in the germline V gene. The V end was cut by 6 bases, the J end by 0 bases, with 11 bases between. This chain's CDR3 is CASRTLTTNYGYTF. For the CDR3, the DNA is TGTGCCAGCAGGACCCTTACTACTAACTATGGCTACACCTTC.

This rearrangement joins TRBV25-1 to TRBJ2-7; possible D gene TRBD2, 5 bases. Germline V gives CDR1 MGHDK, CDR2 SYGVNS. Trimming cost V 6 bases and J 1 base, with 7 bases left between them. This CDR3 has 12 amino acids. For the CDR3, the DNA is TGTGCCAGCAGCGACTATTCCTACGAGCAGTACTTC. It specifies CASSDYSYEQYF.

In nucleotides, the CDR3 is TGTGCCAGTATGCTTTATTTTGGCAGAGGACAGGGAGGAGAAAATGAGCAGTTCTTC. Encoded protein: CASMLYFGRGQGGENEQFF. This sequence joins TRBV19 and TRBJ2-1; the match to TRBD1 covers 8 bases. The germline gives CDR1 LNHDA, CDR2 SQIVND (reference sequence). The ends lost 7 bases at V and 7 bases at J; junction bases unmatched: 24. This CDR3 comprises 19 residues.

The chain has TRBV27 and TRBJ2-3; tentatively, D is TRBD1 or TRBD2 (5 bases each). Trimming shortened V by 6 bases and J by 2 bases, and 21 bases separated the two germline ends. This CDR3 contains 17 residues. Germline V gene lookup returns CDR1 MNHEY and CDR2 SMNVEV (reference sequence). For the CDR3, the DNA is TGTGCCAGCAGCTCGCGAAGTCTGGGGGTCTACACAGATACGCAGTATTTT. The encoded protein is CASSSRSLGVYTDTQYF.

The genes are TRBV14 and TRBJ2-3; the D is unclear. The CDR3 has 15 residues. V was trimmed by 0 bases and J by 1 base, leaving 8 bases between them. Per the germline V gene, CDR1 is SGHDN and CDR2 is FVKESK. CDR3 coding DNA: TGTGCCAGCAGCCAAGATATGTGGGGCACAGATACGCAGTATTTT. Its protein is CASSQDMWGTDTQYF.

The chain carries TRBV7-8 and TRBJ2-7; D might be TRBD1 or TRBD2, each matching 5 bases. Germline V lookup: CDR1 SGHVS, CDR2 FQNEAQ. The length of the CDR3 is 14 residues. V was shortened by 5 bases and J by 2 bases, with 13 bases between the two germline ends. CDR3 DNA sequence: TGTGCCAGCAGCCCCTGGGACGGGCCCTACGAGCAGTACTTC. Its protein product is CASSPWDGPYEQYF.

A word on this clone: This sequence may be a read error, since a much larger clone differs from it by one base. This chain joins TRBV7-2 and TRBJ2-3; 13 nucleotides agree with TRBD2. Germline CDR1 and CDR2: SGHTA and FQGNSA. After removal of 6 bases from V and 4 bases from J, the junction contained 4 bases not matched to a gene. The CDR3 length is 15 residues. The CDR3 loop reads CASSQGLAGADTQYF. The CDR3 DNA is TGTGCCAGCAGTCAAGGACTAGCGGGAGCAGATACGCAGTATTTT.

This clone was seen just once. The V and J genes are TRBV7-2 and TRBJ2-2; TRBD2 might be the D (7 bases). There are 15 residues in the CDR3. CDR1 SGHTA and CDR2 FQGNSA come from the germline V gene. Trimming cost V 6 bases and J 2 bases, with 13 bases left between them. The CDR3 coding sequence is TGTGCCAGCAGGGCTTGGGGGGGCAACACCGGGGAGCTGTTTTTT. Translation gives CASRAWGGNTGELFF.

J is TRBJ2-7 and V is TRBV7-9, with D perhaps matching TRBD2 (6 bases). Trimming removed 5 bases at V and 0 bases at J, with 14 bases between. The CDR3 is 15 residues long. Germline CDR1 and CDR2: SEHNR and FQNEAQ (reference sequence). DNA of the CDR3: TGTGCCAGCAGCATCCGGGACTTAAGCTCCTACGAGCAGTACTTC. Translated: CASSIRDLSSYEQYF.

CDR3 residues: CASRGRQGVNEKLFF. The CDR3 DNA follows: TGTGCCAGCAGGGGAAGACAGGGGGTTAATGAAAAACTGTTTTTT. The V gene is TRBV7-8, the J gene TRBJ1-4; 9 bases line up with TRBD1. Germline CDR1 reads SGHVS; CDR2 reads FQNEAQ. This CDR3 is built from 15 residues. V shed 6 bases and J 4 bases; nucleotides not matched to a gene: 6.

CDR3 DNA: TGTGCCAGCAGCCCCACAACAGGGATGTTATTCTACGAGCAGTACTTC. It specifies CASSPTTGMLFYEQYF. The chain combines TRBV7-9 with TRBJ2-7, with D maybe TRBD1 (6 bases). Between the trimmed V and J ends, which lost 5 bases and 3 bases, there was a span of 20 bases. Germline-derived CDR1 and CDR2 are SEHNR and FQNEAQ (reference sequence). CDR3 length equals 16 residues.

The chain combines TRBV7-7 with TRBJ2-1; D could derive from TRBD1 or TRBD2 (5 bases each). V dropped 4 bases and J dropped 7 bases, with 11 bases sitting between them. CDR1 is SSHAT and CDR2 is FNYEAQ in the germline V gene (reference sequence). This CDR3 has 13 amino acids. CDR3 region: CASSSQGVNEQFF. The CDR3 DNA reads as TGTGCCAGCAGCTCCCAGGGAGTGAATGAGCAGTTCTTC. Based on the CDR3 plus reference TRBV7-7 and TRBJ2-1, the full variable domain is GAGVSQSPRYKVTKRGQDVTLRCDPISSHATLYWYQQALGQGPEFLTYFNYEAQPDKSGLPSDRFSAERPEGSISTLTIQRTEQRDSAMYRCASSSQGVNEQFFGPGTRLTVL.

The V and J genes are TRBV30 and TRBJ2-3; no definite D call. Trimming pared 1 base from V and 4 bases from J, leaving 6 bases between. The V gene's germline CDR1 is GTSNPN and CDR2 SVGIG (reference sequence). The CDR3 is made up of 12 amino acids. The CDR3 reads CAWSEVADTQYF. The CDR3 DNA follows: TGTGCCTGGAGTGAGGTGGCAGATACGCAGTATTTT.

V gene TRBV7-2 combines with J gene TRBJ2-2; possible D gene TRBD2, 5 bases. Germline loops: CDR1 SGHTA, CDR2 FQGNSA. V lost 1 base, J lost 7 bases, and 10 bases lay in between. The CDR3 contains 14 residues. CDR3 nucleotide sequence: TGTGCCAGCAGCTTAGTGAGGGTTGGCGGGGAGCTGTTTTTT. Amino acid sequence: CASSLVRVGGELFF. The full variable domain, in which reference TRBV7-2 and TRBJ2-2 provide the parts outside the CDR3, is GAGVSQSPSNKVTEKGKDVELRCDPISGHTALYWYRQSLGQGLEFLIYFQGNSAPDKSGLPSDRFSAERTGGSVSTLTIQRTQQEDSAVYLCASSLVRVGGELFFGEGSRLTVL.

The V call is TRBV27, the J call TRBJ1-3; 7 nucleotides match TRBD1. This CDR3 spans 15 amino acids. CDR1 MNHEY and CDR2 SMNVEV come from the germline V gene (reference sequence). The V gene end was trimmed by 5 bases and the J gene end by 4 bases; junction bases not matched to a gene: 8. The CDR3 sequence is CASSRTGQRGNTIYF. As DNA, the CDR3 is TGTGCCAGCAGTCGGACGGGACAGAGAGGAAACACCATATATTTT.

The V call is TRBV28, the J call TRBJ1-5; 8 bases are a match to TRBD1. Trimming took 6 bases from V and 12 from J; bases not matched to a gene: 13. This CDR3 region has 14 residues. Germline V gene lookup returns CDR1 MDHEN and CDR2 SYDVKM. CDR3 sequence: CASSRDRGEVGQHF. The CDR3 nucleotides read TGTGCCAGCAGCCGAGACAGGGGAGAGGTGGGCCAGCATTTT.

The gene calls are TRBV19 and TRBJ1-1; D possibly corresponds to TRBD1 (6 bases). Germline V gene lookup returns CDR1 LNHDA and CDR2 SQIVND (reference sequence). V gave up 7 bases and J gave up 6 bases, with 18 bases separating them. This CDR3 has 14 amino acids. CDR3: CASIRAGGFAEAFF. In DNA, the CDR3 is TGTGCCAGTATCCGCGCGGGGGGCTTCGCTGAAGCTTTCTTT.

This clone appeared once. The chain employs TRBV27 and TRBJ2-3, with D unclear. The germline V and J ends were trimmed by 4 bases and 2 bases, with 10 bases remaining between them. Germline V lookup: CDR1 MNHEY, CDR2 SMNVEV (reference sequence). This CDR3 has 14 amino acids. The CDR3 bases are TGTGCCAGCAGTTATAGGATCCACACAGATACGCAGTATTTT. It specifies CASSYRIHTDTQYF.

V usage is TRBV10-3 and J usage is TRBJ1-1, with no clear D. V was clipped by 4 bases and J by 2 bases, with 14 bases between them. Germline assignment: CDR1 ENHRY and CDR2 SYGVKD. The CDR3 has 15 residues. The CDR3 nucleotides read TGTGCCATCAGTGTCGCCGAGACACCTAACACTGAAGCTTTCTTT. The encoded protein is CAISVAETPNTEAFF.